The text below deals with one TCR beta chain. Only in-frame clones appear in the TCRdb table, and some are missing; sequencing was by immunoSEQ multiplex PCR. The table lists around 160,000 clones, roughly four fifths of them singletons. These data are taken from a study of blood T cell repertoires in COVID-19. CDR1 and CDR2 (germline): KGHSH, LQKENI. Trimming removed 11 bases from V and 0 bases from J, with 8 bases in between. This CDR3 is 12 amino acids long. The V call is TRBV18, the J call TRBJ1-5, with D hard to call. The sample taken for sequencing was peripheral blood. This receptor was identified in a woman older than 75 with acute or convalescent COVID-19. The CDR3 DNA follows: TGTGCCGAGCGGATTAGCAATCAGCCCCAGCATTTT. It yields the protein CAERISNQPQHF.